The source of this TCR beta chain is a study of T cells after posttransplantation cyclophosphamide. CDR3 size: 17 residues. Germline-derived CDR1 and CDR2 are MGHRA and YSYEKL. Between the trimmed V and J ends, which lost 4 bases and 1 base, there was a span of 17 bases. Repertoires were generated with immunoSEQ multiplex PCR, while TCRdb's copy carries only in-frame clones and drops some. The sample includes tens of thousands of clones, roughly 93% of them seen just once. The TCR comes from a woman younger than 45 in good health and a related stem cell transplant donor. V is TRBV4-1 and J is TRBJ1-5; D gene unclear. The sequenced material came from PBMCs. The CDR3 here is CASSLRATRLSNQPQHF. The CDR3 nucleotides are TGCGCCAGCAGCCTCCGGGCGACAAGACTCAGCAATCAGCCCCAGCATTTT.